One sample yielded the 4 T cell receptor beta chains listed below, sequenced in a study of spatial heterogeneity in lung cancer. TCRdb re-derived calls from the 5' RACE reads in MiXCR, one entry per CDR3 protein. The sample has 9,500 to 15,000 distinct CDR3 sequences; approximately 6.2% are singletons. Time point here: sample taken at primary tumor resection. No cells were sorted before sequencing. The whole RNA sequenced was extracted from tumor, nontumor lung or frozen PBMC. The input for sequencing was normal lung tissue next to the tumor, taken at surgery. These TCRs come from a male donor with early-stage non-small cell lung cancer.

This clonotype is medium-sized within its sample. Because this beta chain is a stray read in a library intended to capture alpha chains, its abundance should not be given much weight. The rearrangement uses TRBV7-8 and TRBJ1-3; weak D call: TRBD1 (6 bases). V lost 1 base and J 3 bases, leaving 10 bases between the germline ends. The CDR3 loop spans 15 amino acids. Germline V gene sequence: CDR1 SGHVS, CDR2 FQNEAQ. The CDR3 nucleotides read TGTGCCAGCAGCTTAGACAGGGTGGGTGGAAACACCATATATTTT. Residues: CASSLDRVGGNTIYF. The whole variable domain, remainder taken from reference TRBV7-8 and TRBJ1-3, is GAGVSQSPRYKVAKRGQDVALRCDPISGHVSLFWYQQALGQGPEFLTYFQNEAQLDKSGLPSDRFFAERPEGSVSTLKIQRTQQEDSAVYLCASSLDRVGGNTIYFGEGSWLTVV.

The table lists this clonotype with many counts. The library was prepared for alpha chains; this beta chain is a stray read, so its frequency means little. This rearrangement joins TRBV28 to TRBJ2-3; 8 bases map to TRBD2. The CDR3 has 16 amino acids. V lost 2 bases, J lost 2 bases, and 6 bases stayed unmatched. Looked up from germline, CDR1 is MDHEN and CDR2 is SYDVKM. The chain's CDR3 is CASSLLRLATTDTQYF. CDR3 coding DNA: TGTGCCAGCAGTTTACTGCGACTAGCGACCACAGATACGCAGTATTTT.

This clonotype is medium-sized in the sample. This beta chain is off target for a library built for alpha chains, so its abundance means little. The CDR3 loop reads CASGESGSDTQYF. CDR3 nucleotides: TGTGCCAGTGGTGAGTCAGGGTCAGATACGCAGTATTTT. This rearrangement joins TRBV30 to TRBJ2-3; TRBD1 might be the D (5 bases). V was clipped by 8 bases and J by 4 bases, with 16 bases between them. The CDR3 sequence is 13 residues long. The germline V gene encodes CDR1 GTSNPN and CDR2 SVGIG (reference sequence).

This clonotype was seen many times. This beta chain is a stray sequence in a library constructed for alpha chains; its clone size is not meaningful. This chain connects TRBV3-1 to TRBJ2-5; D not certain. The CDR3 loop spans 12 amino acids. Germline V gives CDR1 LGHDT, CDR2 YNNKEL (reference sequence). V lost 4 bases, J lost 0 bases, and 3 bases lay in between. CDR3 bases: TGTGCCAGCAGCCTGGACCAAGAGACCCAGTACTTC. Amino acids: CASSLDQETQYF.